This T cell receptor beta chain was captured by sequencing in a study of blood T cell repertoires in COVID-19. Whole-study context: The study drew acute and convalescent COVID-19 samples from the United States, Italy and Spain. Nucleic acid was either cDNA or gDNA, and it came from T cells, B-cell-depleted T cells, or PBMCs.

This clone was seen just once. Germline trimming cut 7 bases from V and 4 bases from J; bases unmatched to any gene: 7. The germline V gene has CDR1 LGHNA and CDR2 YNFKEQ. CDR3 size: 14 residues. Authors' analysis steps: The authors estimated nucleated cell counts from reference gene primer amplification. Some clones are missing from TCRdb's copy, which holds only in-frame ones; the method was immunoSEQ multiplex PCR. The V and J calls and the clone size are those of that table, but D and trimming were determined from the DNA. The sample includes a few hundred thousand clones, 86% seen only once; the top ten take around 1.5%.

This receptor was identified in a woman in her forties or fifties with acute or convalescent COVID-19. The rearrangement links TRBV4-2 to TRBJ1-1; TRBD1 agrees at 9 bases. Sequenced material: peripheral blood. CDR3 region: CASTVQGAATEAFF. The CDR3 DNA sequence: TGTGCCAGCACCGTACAGGGGGCTGCCACTGAAGCTTTCTTT.